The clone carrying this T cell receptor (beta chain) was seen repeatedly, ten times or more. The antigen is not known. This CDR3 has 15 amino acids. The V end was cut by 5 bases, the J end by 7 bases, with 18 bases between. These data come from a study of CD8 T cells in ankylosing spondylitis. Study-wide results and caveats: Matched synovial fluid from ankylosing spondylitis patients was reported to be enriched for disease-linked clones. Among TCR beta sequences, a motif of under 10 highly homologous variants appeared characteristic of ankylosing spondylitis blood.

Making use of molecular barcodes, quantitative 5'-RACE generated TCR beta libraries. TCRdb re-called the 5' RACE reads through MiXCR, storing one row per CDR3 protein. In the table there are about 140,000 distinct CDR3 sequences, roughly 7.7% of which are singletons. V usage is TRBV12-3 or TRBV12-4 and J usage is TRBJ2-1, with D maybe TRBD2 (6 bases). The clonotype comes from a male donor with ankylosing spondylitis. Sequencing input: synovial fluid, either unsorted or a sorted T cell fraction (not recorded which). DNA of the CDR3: TGTGCCAGCAGTCCCCACGGGGGAAATGCGAATGAGCAGTTCTTC. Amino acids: CASSPHGGNANEQFF.